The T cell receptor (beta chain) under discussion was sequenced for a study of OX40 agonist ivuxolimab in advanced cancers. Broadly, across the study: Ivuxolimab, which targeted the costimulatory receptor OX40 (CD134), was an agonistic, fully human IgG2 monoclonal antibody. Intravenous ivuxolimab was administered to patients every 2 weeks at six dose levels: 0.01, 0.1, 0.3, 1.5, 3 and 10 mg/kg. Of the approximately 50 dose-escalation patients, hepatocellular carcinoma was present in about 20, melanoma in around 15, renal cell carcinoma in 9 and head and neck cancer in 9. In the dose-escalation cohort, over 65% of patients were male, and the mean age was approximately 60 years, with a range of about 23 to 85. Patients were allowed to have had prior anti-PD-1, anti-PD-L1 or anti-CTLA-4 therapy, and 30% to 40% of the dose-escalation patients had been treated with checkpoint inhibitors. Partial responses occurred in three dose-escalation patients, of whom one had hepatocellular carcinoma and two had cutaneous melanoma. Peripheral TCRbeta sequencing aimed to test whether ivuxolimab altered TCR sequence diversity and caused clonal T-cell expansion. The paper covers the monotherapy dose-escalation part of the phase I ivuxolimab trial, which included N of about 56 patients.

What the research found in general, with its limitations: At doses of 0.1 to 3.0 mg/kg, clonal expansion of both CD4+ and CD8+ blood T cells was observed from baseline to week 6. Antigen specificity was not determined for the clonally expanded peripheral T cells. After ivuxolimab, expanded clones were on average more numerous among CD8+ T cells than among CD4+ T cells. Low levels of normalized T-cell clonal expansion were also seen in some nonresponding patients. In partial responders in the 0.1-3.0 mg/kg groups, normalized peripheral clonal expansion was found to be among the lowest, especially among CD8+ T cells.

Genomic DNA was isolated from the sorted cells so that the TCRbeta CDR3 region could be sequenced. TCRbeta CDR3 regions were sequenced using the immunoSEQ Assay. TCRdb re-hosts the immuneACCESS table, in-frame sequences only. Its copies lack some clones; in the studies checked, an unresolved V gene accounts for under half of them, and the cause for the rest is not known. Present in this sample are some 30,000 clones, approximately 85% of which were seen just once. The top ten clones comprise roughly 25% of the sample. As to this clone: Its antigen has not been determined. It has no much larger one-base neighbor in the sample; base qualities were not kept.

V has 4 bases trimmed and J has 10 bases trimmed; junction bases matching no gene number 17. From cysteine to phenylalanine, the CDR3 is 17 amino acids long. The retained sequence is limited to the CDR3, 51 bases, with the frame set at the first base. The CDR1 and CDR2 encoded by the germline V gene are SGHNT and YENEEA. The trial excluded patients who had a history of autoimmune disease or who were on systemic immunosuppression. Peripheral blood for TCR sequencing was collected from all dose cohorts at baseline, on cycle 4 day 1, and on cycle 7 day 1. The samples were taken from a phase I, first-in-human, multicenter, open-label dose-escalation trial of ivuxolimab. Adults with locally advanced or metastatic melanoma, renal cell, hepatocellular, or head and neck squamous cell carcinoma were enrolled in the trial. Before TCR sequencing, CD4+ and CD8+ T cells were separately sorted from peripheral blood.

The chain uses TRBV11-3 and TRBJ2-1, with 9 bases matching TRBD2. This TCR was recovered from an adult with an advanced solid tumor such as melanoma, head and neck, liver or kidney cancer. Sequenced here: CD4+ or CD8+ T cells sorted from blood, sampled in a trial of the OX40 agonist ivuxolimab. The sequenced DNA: TGTGCCAGCAGCTCGACTAGCGGATGGGGTCGGGGTATGGAGCAGTTCTTC. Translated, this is CASSSTSGWGRGMEQFF.